These 17 T cell receptor beta chains came from one sample sequenced in a study of T cell repertoires in cytomegalovirus infection. Each CDR3 protein gets one entry after TCRdb re-called the reads with MiXCR. The sample gives almost 550,000 distinct CDR3 sequences, about 15% of which show up once; 20% to 30% is in the top ten. The sample was CD8+ T cells from PBMCs. The source is a human donor in good health (CMV status not recorded). Some clones in this sample may be carry-over from other donors' samples.

This clonotype was seen only a few times. V and J are TRBV7-9 and TRBJ1-1; D is uncertain. Germline lookup yields CDR1 SEHNR and CDR2 FQNEAQ (reference sequence). CDR3 size: 13 residues. Trimming pared 5 bases from V and 3 bases from J, leaving 10 bases between. In DNA form, the CDR3 reads TGTGCCAGCAGCCCCCCTGGGGACACTGAAGCTTTCTTT. Its protein is CASSPPGDTEAFF.

This clonotype was counted between two and nine times. In nucleotides, the CDR3 is TGTGCCAGCAGGACCGGGACTAGCGAGACCTACGAGCAGTACTTC. Residues: CASRTGTSETYEQYF. V gene TRBV27 combines with J gene TRBJ2-7, with 10 bases identical to TRBD2. Germline V CDR1 and CDR2: MNHEY, SMNVEV (reference sequence). This CDR3 has 15 residues. Unmatched junction bases numbered 7, after V lost 6 bases and J lost 2 bases.

This clonotype appeared many times. This chain uses TRBV7-2 with TRBJ2-7; 7 positions match TRBD1. V was pared by 3 bases and J by 5 bases, with 1 base of the junction left unmatched. CDR1 and CDR2 (germline): SGHTA, FQGNSA. The CDR3 length is 12 residues. The CDR3 spells CASSFTGDEQYF. As DNA, the CDR3 is TGTGCCAGCAGCTTTACAGGGGACGAGCAGTACTTC.

A few counts support this clonotype. The chain combines TRBV6-2 or TRBV6-3 with TRBJ2-3; 8 positions match TRBD2. This CDR3 spans 15 amino acids. CDR1 is MNHEY and CDR2 is SVGEGT in the germline V gene. Trimming took 7 bases from V and 1 from J; bases not matched to a gene: 7. CDR3 in amino acids: CASIPSGGRTDTQYF. The CDR3 DNA reads as TGTGCCAGCATTCCCAGCGGGGGACGCACAGATACGCAGTATTTT.

Concerning this clonotype itself: This clone may be a read error of a much larger clone one base away. The rearrangement links TRBV28 to TRBJ1-5, with 10 bases aligning to TRBD1. CDR1 and CDR2 (germline): MDHEN, SYDVKM. CDR3 length: 15 amino acids. CDR3 residues: CATSTGTGVIQPQHF. The CDR3, as DNA: TGTGCCACCAGTACCGGGACAGGGGTTATTCAGCCCCAGCATTTT.

To note about this clonotype: A much larger clone lies one base from this, so it may be a read error. This chain uses TRBV27 with TRBJ2-2; 7 nucleotides line up with TRBD2. Germline-derived CDR1 and CDR2 are MNHEY and SMNVEV (reference sequence). This CDR3 comprises 17 residues. Losses at the gene ends were 2 bases for V and 4 bases for J; bases not matched to a gene: 10. The CDR3: CASSLAPGRASTGELFF. The CDR3 DNA is TGTGCCAGCAGTTTAGCCCCTGGGAGGGCGAGCACCGGGGAGCTGTTTTTT.

This clonotype came up many times. The chain couples TRBV28 to TRBJ2-2, with 7 bases matching TRBD1. The CDR3 has 15 amino acids. Germline loops: CDR1 MDHEN, CDR2 SYDVKM. J was trimmed by 6 bases and V by 4 bases; bases with no gene match: 8. The CDR3 loop reads CASSSRGRRAGELFF. As DNA, the CDR3 is TGTGCCAGCAGTTCTAGGGGGCGCCGGGCCGGGGAGCTGTTTTTT. Supplemented by reference TRBV28 and TRBJ2-2, the full variable domain reads DVKVTQSSRYLVKRTGEKVFLECVQDMDHENMFWYRQDPGLGLRLIYFSYDVKMKEKGDIPEGYSVSREKKERFSLILESASTNQTSMYLCASSSRGRRAGELFFGEGSRLTVL.

The chain recombines TRBV27 with TRBJ2-7, with 9 bases lining up with TRBD1. Trimming cost V 5 bases and J 4 bases; bases outside gene matches: 9. The CDR3 loop spans 15 amino acids. Germline CDR1 is MNHEY and CDR2 is SMNVEV (reference sequence). The CDR3 reads CASSLTGQGLYEQYF. CDR3 sequence (DNA): TGTGCCAGCAGTCTGACCGGACAGGGGTTATACGAGCAGTACTTC.

This clonotype was seen more than once but under ten times. V gene TRBV5-1 combines with J gene TRBJ2-7; 14 bases agree with TRBD2. The CDR3 is 15 residues long. The junction had 1 base not matched to a gene; V was cut back by 2 bases and J by 3 bases. In germline, CDR1 is SGHRS, CDR2 YFSETQ. The CDR3 DNA reads as TGCGCCAGCAGCTTAGGGACTAGCGGGGGCTACGAGCAGTACTTC. Translated, it gives CASSLGTSGGYEQYF.

This clonotype was observed a few times. The chain joins TRBV20-1 to TRBJ2-7; 13 positions agree with TRBD2. J lost 3 bases, V lost 5 bases, and 4 bases had no gene match. CDR1 is DFQATT and CDR2 is SNEGSKA in the germline V gene (reference sequence). The CDR3 is 14 amino acids. The CDR3 DNA follows: TGCAGTGCTCAGACTAGCGGGAGGTTCTACGAGCAGTACTTC. This encodes CSAQTSGRFYEQYF.

V usage is TRBV6-1 and J usage is TRBJ2-7; 7 bases line up with TRBD1. The CDR3 is 15 residues long. The germline CDR1 and CDR2 sequences are MNHNS and SASEGT. After removal of 5 bases from V and 1 base from J, the junction contained 8 bases not matched to a gene. The chain's CDR3 is CASSIRGFGSYEQYF. Written as DNA, the CDR3 is TGTGCCAGCAGTATCAGGGGGTTTGGGTCCTACGAGCAGTACTTC.

With respect to this clonotype: One end of the junction does not line up with germline, which may come from a read error. The chain uses TRBV12-3 or TRBV12-4 and TRBJ1-2; D not resolved. The CDR3 runs 11 residues. The CDR3 nucleotides read TGTGCCAGCAGTTTGAACTATGGCTACAACTTC. Translation: CASSLNYGYNF.

The chain is built from TRBV12-5 and TRBJ2-1; 7 bases agree with TRBD2. Trimming removed 3 bases from V and 2 bases from J; junction bases left unmatched: 13. The CDR3 has 18 amino acids. Germline values: CDR1 LGHNT, CDR2 FRNRAP. The CDR3 is CASGFPPGGGKPYNEQFF. CDR3 nucleotides: TGTGCTAGTGGTTTCCCCCCGGGCGGGGGAAAGCCCTACAATGAGCAGTTCTTC.

This clonotype was seen repeatedly, ten times or more. This rearrangement joins TRBV27 to TRBJ1-1; 10 nucleotides match TRBD1. Germline CDR1 is MNHEY and CDR2 is SMNVEV (reference sequence). After removal of 9 bases from V and 5 bases from J, the junction contained 12 bases not matched to a gene. The CDR3 spans 15 residues. The CDR3 coding sequence is TGTGCCAGTACGGGGAGGGACAGGGGTGGTACTGAAGCTTTCTTT. Protein product: CASTGRDRGGTEAFF.

This clonotype was counted many times. The chain uses TRBV27 and TRBJ2-7, with D possibly being TRBD1 (7 bases). With 7 bases removed from V and 6 bases from J, the gap between germline ends came to 16 bases. Germline lookup yields CDR1 MNHEY and CDR2 SMNVEV (reference sequence). The CDR3 is made up of 13 amino acids. CDR3 loop: CASNDRQGGEQYF. The CDR3 DNA is TGTGCCAGCAACGATCGACAGGGAGGCGAGCAGTACTTC.

This clonotype turned up a few times. V usage is TRBV7-9 and J usage is TRBJ1-3; D is unclear. Germline V gene lookup returns CDR1 SEHNR and CDR2 FQNEAQ (reference sequence). V was pared by 4 bases and J by 2 bases, with 12 bases between. The CDR3 covers 15 residues. The CDR3, as DNA: TGTGCCAGCAGCTCCGCCTCAAAACCTGGAAACACCATATATTTT. This encodes CASSSASKPGNTIYF.

This sequence joins TRBV2 and TRBJ1-5; a possible D gene is TRBD1 (5 bases). The V end lost 1 base, the J end lost 5 bases, and 12 bases lay between the germline ends. Germline V gene sequence: CDR1 SNHLY, CDR2 FYNNEI. This CDR3 has 15 residues. The CDR3: CASSEGGDLYQPQHF. For the CDR3, the DNA is TGTGCCAGCAGTGAAGGGGGGGATTTGTATCAGCCCCAGCATTTT.